This entry is about one T cell receptor beta chain. The data are from a study of shared clonotypes between healthy human individuals. TCRdb keeps only in-frame clones here, not all; method: immunoSEQ multiplex PCR. The sample yields roughly 2,000,000 clones, over 85% seen once. CD8 cells classed as naive were CD45RO-negative and positively selected for CCR7, excluding terminally differentiated effector memory CD45RA+ cells. The sample consisted of naive CD8+ T cells from PBMCs. The sequence was collected from a man aged 18 to 35 in good health. Some clones in this sample may be carry-over from other donors' samples.

The DNA for the CDR3 is TGCAGCGTTGGCGGCACCGGGACAAGTTACAATGAGCAGTTCTTC. Its translation: CSVGGTGTSYNEQFF. The chain employs TRBV29-1 and TRBJ2-1; D perhaps matches TRBD1 (6 bases). V lost 4 bases and J 4 bases, leaving 17 bases between the germline ends. CDR3 length equals 15 residues. Germline loops: CDR1 SQVTM, CDR2 ANQGSEA.